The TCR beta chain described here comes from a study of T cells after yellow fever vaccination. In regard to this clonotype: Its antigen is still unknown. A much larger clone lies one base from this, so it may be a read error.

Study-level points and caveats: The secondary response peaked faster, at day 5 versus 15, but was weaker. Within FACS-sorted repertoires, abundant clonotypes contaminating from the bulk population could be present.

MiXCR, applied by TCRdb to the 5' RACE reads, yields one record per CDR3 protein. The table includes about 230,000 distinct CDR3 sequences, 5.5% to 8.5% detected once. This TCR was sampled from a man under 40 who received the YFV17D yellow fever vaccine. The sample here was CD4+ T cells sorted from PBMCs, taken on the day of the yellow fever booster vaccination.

The DNA for the CDR3 is TGTGCCAGCAGCAGCCCCGGCGGAGAACCAGATTCGCAGTATTTT. It yields the protein CASSSPGGEPDSQYF. V usage is TRBV21-1 and J usage is TRBJ2-3; the table names TRBD1, a call not compared with the DNA. TRBV21-1 is a known pseudogene. This CDR3 comprises 15 residues.